The 5 T cell receptor beta chains below all came from one sample that was sequenced in a study of T cell responses to AZD1222 COVID-19 vaccine. Measured with immunoSEQ multiplex PCR; TCRdb has only the in-frame clones, and not every one. The sample has 100,000 or so clones, around 90% seen once; the top ten hold around 10%. This sample comprised peripheral blood, obtained 28 days after the second AZD1222 dose. The receptors originated from an adult who received the AZD1222 COVID-19 vaccine.

The chain couples TRBV14 to TRBJ1-5; maybe TRBD1 (5 bases). This CDR3 region has 14 residues. The germline V gene has CDR1 SGHDN and CDR2 FVKESK. Trimming shortened V by 2 bases and J by 5 bases, and 10 bases separated the two germline ends. For the CDR3, the DNA is TGTGCCAGCAGCCAATCAGGGAGGGATCAGCCCCAGCATTTT. Translated: CASSQSGRDQPQHF.

V usage is TRBV10-2 and J usage is TRBJ2-1; perhaps TRBD2 as D (6 bases). Germline loops: CDR1 WSHSY, CDR2 SAAADI. V gave up 7 bases and J gave up 0 bases, with 22 bases separating them. The CDR3 extends over 18 amino acids. DNA for the CDR3: TGCGCCAGCACCCCTGGGTCTAGCGCCCGGAGCTCCTACAATGAGCAGTTCTTC. This gives the protein CASTPGSSARSSYNEQFF.

V and J are TRBV10-3 and TRBJ1-2; no clear D gene. The CDR3 loop spans 14 amino acids. Trimming stripped 0 bases from V and 7 bases from J, with 12 bases between. Per the germline V gene, CDR1 is ENHRY and CDR2 is SYGVKD. DNA of the CDR3: TGTGCCATCAGTGAGTCGGGAGGGATCAGTGGCTACACCTTC. As protein: CAISESGGISGYTF.

This clone was counted only a few times. J is TRBJ1-2 and V is TRBV7-9; 12 nucleotides align to TRBD1. Per germline, CDR1 SEHNR and CDR2 FQNEAQ (reference sequence). Trimming removed 5 bases from V and 4 bases from J; junction bases left unmatched: 5. The CDR3 spans 15 residues. The CDR3, as DNA: TGTGCCAGCAGCGGGACAGGGGGCGACCCCTATGGCTACACCTTC. Protein: CASSGTGGDPYGYTF.

The J gene is TRBJ1-1, the V gene TRBV30; D ambiguous. In germline, CDR1 is GTSNPN, CDR2 SVGIG (reference sequence). The V and J ends lost 4 bases and 0 bases respectively, with 3 bases between them. The CDR3 sequence is 11 residues long. For the CDR3, the DNA is TGTGCCTGGATTCTGAACACTGAAGCTTTCTTT. Amino acid sequence: CAWILNTEAFF.